Listed below are T cell receptor beta chains from one sample, sequenced in a study of beta chain features in type 1 diabetes. Assay used: immunoSEQ multiplex PCR; TCRdb lists only in-frame clones, some missing. The sample lists 500,000 to 800,000 clones, about an eighth seen once, with more than 0.1% in the top ten. The sample was naive CD4+ T cells from blood. The receptors were gathered from a man between 25 and 39 years old with type 1 diabetes. The CDR3 runs from the conserved cysteine through the conserved F or W. D genes are given only for firm matches. Size tells how often a clone was seen (once, few, many) or the class of an expanded clone, and some rows leave it out.

clone size | V gene | D gene | CDR3 protein
few | TRBV12-5 | TRBD1 | CASAAGTGSYNEQFF
NA | TRBV10-3 | NA | CAISEDQGAKNIQYF
NA | TRBV5-4 | NA | CASSLYPLVAGSPLHF
few | TRBV14 | TRBD1 | CASSQVTGGPDTQYF
NA | TRBV6-5 | NA | CASSWNRVSYGYTF
NA | TRBV7-3 | NA | CASSPPGQRTEAFF
NA | TRBV9 | NA | CASSTPNSPLHF
NA | TRBV9 | NA | CASSVAGGTHQPQHF
NA | TRBV14 | NA | CASSQSETQYF
few | TRBV9 | NA | CASSTRTDTQYF
few | TRBV29-1 | NA | CSVELGVNTEAFF
NA | TRBV10-3 | NA | CAIKAGEGEKLFF
few | TRBV5-1 | TRBD1 | CASSAGTGWVLNTEAFF
few | TRBV18 | NA | CASSPTQPGTYEQYF
NA | TRBV10-3 | NA | CAIRSGTKGPYEQYF
NA | TRBV30 | NA | CAWNPTRGTQYF
NA | TRBV9 | NA | CASSVSPGPSGANVLTF
NA | TRBV16 | NA | CASSRTRRGGPQHF
few | TRBV25-1 | NA | CASSPSGDTQYF
few | TRBV5-4 | NA | CASSLVGQTGANVLTF
few | TRBV11-3 | NA | CASSLQGSYEQYF
NA | TRBV5-1 | NA | CASRDSQETQYF
NA | TRBV18 | TRBD1 | CASSGQGTDTQYF
few | TRBV7-9 | NA | CASSLVGGQGGYTF
few | TRBV5-6 | TRBD1 | CASSLDRGRGADTQYF
NA | TRBV19 | TRBD1 | CASSFGTGAGSNGYTF
NA | TRBV20-1 | NA | CSATFPGGYTF
few | TRBV19 | NA | CASGRRTAPSGTEAFF
few | TRBV29-1 | TRBD2 | CSADGVSGADTQYF
few | TRBV9 | TRBD1 | CASSAGQGSDTQYF
NA | TRBV6-1 | NA | CAGSTRGLERAQYF
NA | TRBV25-1 | TRBD1 | CASSPDRVDEQYF
NA | TRBV25-1 | TRBD1 | CASSVFRTGSHEQYF
few | TRBV7-2 | NA | CASSRDQGRYEQYF
NA | TRBV7-9 | TRBD1 | CASSFGQVFIPLHF
few | TRBV18 | NA | CASSKAYNEQFF
few | TRBV4-3 | NA | CASSQETRYTDTQYF
few | TRBV4-1 | NA | CASSQAWGNTDTQYF
few | TRBV10-3 | NA | CAIRGDFTEAFF
few | TRBV15 | NA | CATSRGQVREQYF
few | TRBV7-9 | NA | CASSLRDAGNEKLFF
NA | TRBV7-2 | TRBD2 | CASSLNAGGRETQYF
few | TRBV7-2 | TRBD1 | CASSLASGQGNSPLHF
NA | TRBV28 | NA | CASSLVYRYYEQYF
NA | TRBV30 | TRBD1 | CACGQGNQPQHF
once | TRBV18 | NA | CASSPGAGDSPLHF
few | TRBV5-1 | NA | CASSLVGTGELFF
NA | TRBV7-9 | NA | CASSFEGSGTEAFF
NA | TRBV7-9 | NA | CASSLHGGTTDTQYF
few | TRBV5-4 | NA | CASSEPTGGPRETQYF
few | TRBV16 | TRBD1 | CASSQSGGGYSPLHF
NA | TRBV5-1 | TRBD1 | CASSPDRAEETQYF
NA | TRBV7-2 | NA | CASSLVGGGTDTQYF